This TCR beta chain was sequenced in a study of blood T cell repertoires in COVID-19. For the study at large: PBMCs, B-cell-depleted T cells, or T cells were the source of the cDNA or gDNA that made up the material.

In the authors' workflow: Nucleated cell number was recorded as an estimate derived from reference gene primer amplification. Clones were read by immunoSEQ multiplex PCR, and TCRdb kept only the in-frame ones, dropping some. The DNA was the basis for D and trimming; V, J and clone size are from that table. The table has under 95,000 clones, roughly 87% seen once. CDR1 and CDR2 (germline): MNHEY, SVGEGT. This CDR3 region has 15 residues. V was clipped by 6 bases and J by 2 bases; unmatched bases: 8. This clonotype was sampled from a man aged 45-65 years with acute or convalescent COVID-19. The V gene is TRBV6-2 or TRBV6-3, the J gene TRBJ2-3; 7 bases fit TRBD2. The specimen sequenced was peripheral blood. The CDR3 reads CASSLGGTFTDTQYF. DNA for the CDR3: TGTGCCAGCAGCTTGGGGGGGACCTTCACAGATACGCAGTATTTT.